This T cell receptor (beta chain) is drawn from a study of PD-L1 blockade in urothelial cancer (TCRdb year 2017). For the wider study: All patients started therapy around 2014 and received atezolizumab 1,200 mg intravenously every 3 weeks. About 85% of the roughly 29 patients were identified as males with urothelial cancer of bladder origin, and a prior smoking history was reported by 18 of 29 patients. An ECOG performance status of 0 or 1 was recorded for the patients, and 0 to 3 prior chemotherapy regimens had been received by the patients. Blood samples were analyzed at 3 weeks after treatment start (second dose) and at 6 weeks after treatment start. Blood samples gave a median of roughly 150,000 T cells and tens of thousands of unique TCRs, with a median clonality of 0.080. Somatic, immune and clinical correlates of response to PD-L1 blockade with atezolizumab in urothelial cancer were the focus of an exploratory multi-omic analysis. Pretreatment tumor samples and matched peripheral blood, collected serially before and after atezolizumab treatment, underwent TCR sequencing. Durable clinical benefit meant progression-free survival longer than 6 months, and TCR features were also tested against progression-free and overall survival. Whole exome sequencing and RNA sequencing of pretreatment tumors were performed alongside TCR sequencing in the same patients. About 10 patients achieved durable clinical benefit and roughly 20 did not. Just over 28 patients had pretreatment blood TCR-seq, some 25 had at least one posttreatment blood collection, and some 25 had tumor TCR-seq.

What the study reported, not specific to this receptor: Greater expansion of tumor-associated TCR clones in peripheral blood 3 weeks after the start of treatment was observed in patients with durable benefit (n of about 24, p = 0.022). Small sample size (n ≈ 30) and many exploratory analyses mean the results are intended to be hypothesis-generating. Improved progression-free and overall survival was found to be associated with pretreatment peripheral blood TCR clonality below the median.

The CDR3 numbers 16 residues from cysteine through phenylalanine. Solely the CDR3 DNA is kept, with 48 bases framed from the first base. Trimming removed 0 bases from V and 1 base from J; the gene matches leave 5 bases unexplained. CDR1 and CDR2 are drawn from the germline V gene: SGHRS, YFSETQ. The intended sense of this specimen's time point label: pretreatment peripheral blood. The cohort included under 35 patients with locally advanced or metastatic urothelial carcinoma who were treated at Memorial Sloan Kettering on a trial protocol. Peripheral blood mononuclear cells were collected pretreatment and during treatment, at between 1 and 8 total time points per patient. The Qiagen DNeasy Blood extraction kit was used to purify genomic DNA from total PBMCs and tumor samples. Collected pretreatment and during treatment, PBMCs were isolated and stored as previously described. With respect to this clone: Its specific antigen is unknown. One base away there is no much larger clone; base qualities are not given.

To estimate absolute template abundance from read counts, synthetic TCR analog templates were spiked into each PCR. The immunoSEQ assay used bias-controlled V and J gene primers to amplify TCRbeta CDR3 regions from genomic DNA. Sequencing of rearranged TCRbeta segments was performed at approximately 20X coverage. In the original analysis: Clustering was used to correct sequencing errors, and CDR3s were annotated against IMGT so that V, D and J genes could be assigned. Downstream analyses used only productive TCRbeta rearrangements, leaving out any out-of-frame or stop-codon sequences. Clonality was calculated as one minus the Shannon entropy normalized by the log of the number of unique productive sequences. Fisher's exact test with Benjamini-Hochberg correction, at a threshold of adjusted p below 0.01, was used to find clones that differed between time points or between blood and tumor. TCRdb's version of the immuneACCESS table is confined to in-frame rearrangements and falls short of the full clone set. An unresolved V gene accounts for under half of the shortfall where checked; the remainder is of unknown origin. That table gives V, J and clone size, and the DNA gave D and trimming. The sample contains around 86,000 clones, approximately 86% of them found a single time. The ten biggest clones cover about 6.2% of the sample.

The sample here was PBMCs, taken around atezolizumab (anti-PD-L1) treatment. The source is a man aged 40-49 years with urothelial cancer. This sequence uses TRBV5-1 and TRBJ2-5; the central 8 bases match TRBD2. The encoded CDR3 is CASSLVGGVTQETQYF. The sequenced DNA is TGCGCCAGCAGCTTGGTCGGGGGGGTGACCCAAGAGACCCAGTACTTC.